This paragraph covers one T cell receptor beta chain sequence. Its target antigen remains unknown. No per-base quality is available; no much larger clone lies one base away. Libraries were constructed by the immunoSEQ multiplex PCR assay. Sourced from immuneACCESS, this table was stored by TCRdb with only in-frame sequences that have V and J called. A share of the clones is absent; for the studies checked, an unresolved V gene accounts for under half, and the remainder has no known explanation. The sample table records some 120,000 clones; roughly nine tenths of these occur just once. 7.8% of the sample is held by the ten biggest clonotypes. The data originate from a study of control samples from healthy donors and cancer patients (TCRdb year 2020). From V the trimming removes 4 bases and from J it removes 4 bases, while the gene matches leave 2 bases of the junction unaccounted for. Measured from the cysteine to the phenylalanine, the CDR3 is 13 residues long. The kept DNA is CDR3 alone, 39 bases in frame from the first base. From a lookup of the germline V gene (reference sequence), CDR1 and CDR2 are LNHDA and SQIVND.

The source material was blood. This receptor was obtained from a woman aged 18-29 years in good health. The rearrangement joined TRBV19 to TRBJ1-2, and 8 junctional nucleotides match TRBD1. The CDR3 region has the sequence CASSTTGGYGYTF. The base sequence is TGTGCCAGTAGTACCACAGGGGGCTATGGCTACACCTTC.